This T cell receptor (beta chain) was captured in a study of OX40 agonist ivuxolimab in advanced cancers. Study at large: Hepatocellular carcinoma, melanoma, renal cell or head and neck cancer occurred in dose-escalation patients. Study-wide findings and caveats: CD8+ T cells averaged more expanded clones than CD4+. What antigens the expanded peripheral T cells recognized was never established.

The CDR3 loop spans 15 amino acids. The V gene's germline CDR1 is KGHSH and CDR2 LQKENI. Trimming pared 4 bases from V and 2 bases from J, leaving 11 bases between. To note about this clone: Its antigen is still unknown.

The repertoire was sequenced with immunoSEQ multiplex PCR; TCRdb's copy has only in-frame clones and lacks some. The sample shows roughly 80,000 clones, more than 75% of them seen only once. The sequence derives from an adult with an advanced solid tumor such as melanoma, head and neck, liver or kidney cancer. The input for sequencing was CD4+ or CD8+ T cells sorted from blood, taken in a trial of the OX40 agonist ivuxolimab. The chain joins TRBV18 to TRBJ2-2; D is unresolved. The DNA of the CDR3 is TGTGCCAGCTCACTGGACGGCCTTAACACCGGGGAGCTGTTTTTT. This codes for CASSLDGLNTGELFF.